The clone carrying this T cell receptor (beta chain) has at least ten counts. Its antigen is as yet unknown. Breast cancer patients provided tissue from their axillary draining lymph nodes. This record belongs to a study of breast tumors, draining lymph nodes, adjacent tissues. Overall study results and limits: Tumor TCR diversity was below lymph nodes but above nontumor tissue. The lymph node origin of tumor T cells was framed as consistent with a hypothesis, not demonstrated. Luminal-like breast cancer showed significantly higher tumor–nontumor repertoire similarity than basal-like.

Each CDR3 protein is one row after TCRdb ran MiXCR on the multiplex PCR reads. The sample has about 180,000 distinct CDR3 sequences, 33% seen once; the top ten hold approximately 3.9%. This CDR3 is 14 amino acids long. V was clipped by 11 bases and J by 5 bases; unmatched bases: 12. The germline gives CDR1 LNHDA, CDR2 SQIVND (reference sequence). The sequence was obtained from a female donor with breast cancer. Some clones in this sample may be carry-over from other donors' samples. The rearrangement uses TRBV19 and TRBJ1-5; 7 nucleotides match TRBD1. Sequenced input: axillary lymph node tissue. The CDR3 sequence is CAVKAGGRYQPQHF. CDR3 nucleotide sequence: TGTGCCGTGAAAGCAGGGGGACGGTATCAGCCCCAGCATTTT.